This T cell receptor (beta chain) was retrieved from a study of blood T cell repertoires in COVID-19. At the level of the study: The origin of the acute and convalescent COVID-19 samples was the United States, Italy and Spain. T cells, B-cell-depleted T cells, or PBMCs provided the cDNA or gDNA that served as material.

The V and J ends lost 3 bases and 3 bases, in that order; junction bases with no gene match: 5. This CDR3 comprises 15 residues. CDR1 SGDLS and CDR2 YYNGEE come from the germline V gene. As originally analysed: Reference gene primer amplification yielded estimated nucleated cell counts. TCRdb's copy holds only in-frame clones and misses some; the assay was immunoSEQ multiplex PCR. The DNA was the basis for D and trimming; V, J and clone size are from that table. The table lists 200,000 to 250,000 clones, about nine tenths of them singletons. The chain couples TRBV9 to TRBJ1-2; 10 bases match TRBD1. Sequencing was performed on PBMCs or T cells enriched from blood (not recorded which). This TCR was recovered from a woman aged 25 to 39 with acute COVID-19. The CDR3 loop reads CASSGDRGPDYGYTF. CDR3 DNA sequence: TGTGCCAGCAGCGGAGACAGGGGGCCTGACTATGGCTACACCTTC.